What follows are 19 T cell receptor beta chains derived from one specimen sequenced in a study of CD8+CD57+ T cells in acquired aplastic anemia. Genomic DNA templated the TCR beta VDJ and CDR3 profiling. TCRdb called the reads again in MiXCR, with one record for every CDR3 protein. The sample has about 190,000 distinct CDR3 sequences; approximately 49% are singletons. Sequencing was carried out using sorted CD4+, CD8+, or CD8+CD57+ T cells (not recorded which) from PBMCs. These receptors were collected from a human donor in good health, serving as a control.

This clonotype has a handful of counts. The CDR3 protein is CASSEVGFWRGFYEQFF. CDR3 DNA: TGTGCCAGCAGTGAAGTCGGGTTTTGGCGAGGATTCTATGAGCAGTTCTTC. The rearrangement links TRBV6-1 to TRBJ2-1; D gene uncertain. Trimming cost V 1 base and J 8 bases, with 21 bases left between them. The CDR3 contains 17 residues. Germline V CDR1 and CDR2: MNHNS, SASEGT.

The chain employs TRBV10-2 and TRBJ2-7; unclear D gene. The V end lost 7 bases, the J end lost 0 bases, and 16 bases lay between the germline ends. This CDR3 comprises 15 residues. CDR1 and CDR2 (germline): WSHSY, SAAADI. This CDR3 reads CASNASSASSYEQYF. The CDR3 bases are TGCGCCAGCAACGCCAGCAGCGCGAGCTCCTACGAGCAGTACTTC.

The chain links TRBV9 to TRBJ2-2, with TRBD1 matching 10 bases. CDR1 SGDLS and CDR2 YYNGEE come from the germline V gene. The CDR3 contains 15 residues. J gave up 7 bases and V 0 bases, and 3 bases lay outside the gene matches. The CDR3 loop reads CASSVGQGALGELFF. Here the CDR3 DNA reads TGTGCCAGCAGCGTAGGACAGGGGGCTCTCGGGGAGCTGTTTTTT.

This clonotype has ten or more counts. This chain connects TRBV28 to TRBJ1-2; D unclear. This CDR3 region has 14 residues. Germline V lookup: CDR1 MDHEN, CDR2 SYDVKM. The V gene lost 3 bases and the J gene lost 4 bases, with 12 bases spanning the gap. The CDR3 nucleotides are TGTGCCAGCAGTTTGGATTGGGTCGGCTATGGCTACACCTTC. This encodes CASSLDWVGYGYTF.

This chain connects TRBV7-6 to TRBJ2-7; no clear D. This CDR3 has 13 amino acids. V lost 2 bases, J lost 4 bases, and 9 bases lay in between. Per germline, CDR1 SGHVS and CDR2 FNYEAQ. CDR3 amino acids: CASSLSQSYEQYF. The CDR3 DNA reads TGTGCCAGCAGCTTAAGTCAGAGTTACGAGCAGTACTTC. Variable domain in full (rest from reference TRBV7-6 and TRBJ2-7): GAGVSQSPRYKVTKRGQDVALRCDPISGHVSLYWYRQALGQGPEFLTYFNYEAQQDKSGLPNDRFSAERPEGSISTLTIQRTEQRDSAMYRCASSLSQSYEQYFGPGTRLTVT.

The chain recombines TRBV2 with TRBJ1-2; 9 bases line up with TRBD1. Per the germline V gene, CDR1 is SNHLY and CDR2 is FYNNEI. This CDR3 spans 14 amino acids. V shed 4 bases and J 6 bases; nucleotides not matched to a gene: 6. CDR3 DNA sequence: TGTGCCAGCAGTGGAGGGACAGGGAGTCATGGCTACACCTTC. This sequence encodes CASSGGTGSHGYTF.

The chain couples TRBV2 to TRBJ1-4; a weak D match, TRBD1 (5 bases). The CDR3 extends over 14 amino acids. The V and J ends lost 6 bases and 2 bases respectively, with 10 bases between them. Germline values: CDR1 SNHLY, CDR2 FYNNEI. CDR3 amino acids: CASRRGGTNEKLFF. Here the CDR3 DNA reads TGTGCCAGCAGGAGGGGTGGCACTAATGAAAAACTGTTTTTT. The whole variable domain, remainder taken from reference TRBV2 and TRBJ1-4, is EPEVTQTPSHQVTQMGQEVILRCVPISNHLYFYWYRQILGQKVEFLVSFYNNEISEKSEIFDDQFSVERPDGSNFTLKIRSTKLEDSAMYFCASRRGGTNEKLFFGSGTQLSVL.

Points on this clonotype: One end of the junction does not line up with germline, which may come from a read error. The rearrangement joins TRBV6-5 to TRBJ2-7; TRBD1 is a possible D gene (6 bases). The length of the CDR3 is 14 residues. The germline CDR1 and CDR2 sequences are MNHEY and SVGAGI. Written as DNA, the CDR3 is TGTGCCAGCAGTTTAGGGGGAAGCTCCTACGAGCGGTACTTC. It codes for CASSLGGSSYERYF.

This clonotype was counted many times. The CDR3 nucleotides read TGTGCCAGCAGTGAAGGGACAGCCCGCAATTTGCACACCTTC. It translates to CASSEGTARNLHTF. The rearrangement uses TRBV6-1 and TRBJ1-2; possibly TRBD1 for D (6 bases). V was cut by 1 base and J by 12 bases, with 18 bases left in between. CDR3 size: 14 residues. Germline V lookup: CDR1 MNHNS, CDR2 SASEGT.

The chain recombines TRBV5-4 with TRBJ2-7; 8 bases fit TRBD2. CDR1 is SGHNT and CDR2 is YYREEE in the germline V gene (reference sequence). V shed 2 bases and J 3 bases; nucleotides not matched to a gene: 7. The CDR3 has 15 amino acids. For the CDR3, the DNA is TGTGCCAGCAGCTTTACCGGGACTAGGGTCTACGAGCAGTACTTC. As protein: CASSFTGTRVYEQYF.

About this clonotype itself: Germline is not matched at one junction end, which may reflect a read error. The chain recombines TRBV9 with TRBJ1-2; a weak D match, TRBD1 (6 bases). The germline gives CDR1 SGDLS, CDR2 YYNGEE. This CDR3 contains 16 residues. The CDR3 loop reads CASSVGGAVGPIGCTF. CDR3 sequence (DNA): TGTGCCAGCAGCGTAGGGGGGGCGGTGGGGCCCATTGGCTGCACCTTC.

There are many counts of this clonotype. The rearrangement joins TRBV20-1 to TRBJ1-1; D is ambiguous. V dropped 5 bases and J dropped 0 bases, with 13 bases sitting between them. The germline CDR1 and CDR2 sequences are DFQATT and SNEGSKA (reference sequence). This CDR3 contains 14 residues. The CDR3 protein is CSAYSLGLNTEAFF. Here the CDR3 DNA reads TGCAGTGCTTACTCCCTCGGGCTGAACACTGAAGCTTTCTTT.

This chain links TRBV20-1 with TRBJ1-1, with 7 bases fitting TRBD1. Trimming at V came to 3 bases and at J to 3 bases, leaving 7 bases not matched to a gene. The germline V gene encodes CDR1 DFQATT and CDR2 SNEGSKA (reference sequence). CDR3 length: 14 amino acids. CDR3 coding DNA: TGCAGTGCTAGTCGAGGGGGCAGGGACACTGAAGCTTTCTTT. It translates to CSASRGGRDTEAFF.

This clonotype has just a few counts. V usage is TRBV7-9 and J usage is TRBJ2-5; 9 bases agree with TRBD2. The CDR3 consists of 15 residues. With 2 bases clipped from V and 5 bases from J, the junction kept 6 bases outside the gene matches. Germline CDR1 is SEHNR and CDR2 is FQNEAQ (reference sequence). The CDR3 bases are TGTGCCAGCAGCTTATTGGCGGGAGGGCGGGAGACCCAGTACTTC. Protein sequence: CASSLLAGGRETQYF.

A remark on this clonotype: Just one base apart from a much larger clone, this may be a read error. Without the conserved terminal phenylalanine or tryptophan, this CDR3 likely stems from a read error. The V gene is TRBV20-1, the J gene TRBJ2-5; 8 bases are a match to TRBD1. In germline, CDR1 is DFQATT, CDR2 SNEGSKA (reference sequence). This CDR3 has 13 amino acids. The ends lost 5 bases at V and 5 bases at J; junction bases unmatched: 7. The CDR3 region is CSAPAQGAETQYS. The CDR3 bases are TGCAGTGCTCCGGCCCAGGGGGCTGAGACCCAGTACTCC.

Many counts were recorded for this clonotype. The chain employs TRBV28 and TRBJ2-7; D is perhaps TRBD1 (6 bases). Trimming took off 6 bases at V and 3 bases at J, with 12 bases between the two ends. The CDR3 runs 13 residues. Per germline, CDR1 MDHEN and CDR2 SYDVKM. This CDR3 reads CASRSTGNYEQYF. Written as DNA, the CDR3 is TGTGCCAGCAGGTCCACAGGGAACTACGAGCAGTACTTC.

The V call is TRBV7-8, the J call TRBJ2-7; TRBD2 aligns across 10 bases. The length of the CDR3 is 14 residues. With 4 bases clipped from V and 2 bases from J, the junction kept 2 bases outside the gene matches. Germline V gene sequence: CDR1 SGHVS, CDR2 FQNEAQ. The CDR3 nucleotides read TGTGCCAGCAGCTCAAGCGGGAGGGCCTACGAGCAGTACTTC. This codes for CASSSSGRAYEQYF. The entire variable domain, with the rest obtained from reference TRBV7-8 and TRBJ2-7, is as follows: GAGVSQSPRYKVAKRGQDVALRCDPISGHVSLFWYQQALGQGPEFLTYFQNEAQLDKSGLPSDRFFAERPEGSVSTLKIQRTQQEDSAVYLCASSSSGRAYEQYFGPGTRLTVT.

This chain connects TRBV9 to TRBJ1-1, with a tentative D call TRBD1 (5 bases). The V gene lost 3 bases and the J gene lost 0 bases, with 15 bases spanning the gap. The CDR3 length is 16 residues. Germline V gene sequence: CDR1 SGDLS, CDR2 YYNGEE. CDR3 sequence: CASSALMGPMNTEAFF. The DNA of the CDR3 is TGTGCCAGCAGCGCTTTGATGGGGCCGATGAACACTGAAGCTTTCTTT.

The chain joins TRBV5-4 to TRBJ2-1, with TRBD1 matching over 8 bases. The germline V gene encodes CDR1 SGHNT and CDR2 YYREEE (reference sequence). The trim removed 5 bases at V and 9 bases at J, leaving 10 bases unmatched. CDR3 length: 14 residues. CDR3: CASSSTTGGREQFF. The CDR3 bases are TGTGCCAGCAGTTCAACAACAGGGGGTCGTGAGCAGTTCTTC.